These 17 T cell receptor beta chains came from one sample sequenced in a study of cytomegalovirus exposure and HLA in healthy donors. Primers included in the PCR were 60 Vbeta and 13 Jbeta primers. Libraries were prepared by immunoSEQ multiplex PCR; TCRdb keeps only in-frame clonotypes and omits some of them. The sample includes 150,000 to 200,000 clones, more than 75% seen only once; the top ten take more than 1.3%. Sequenced material: PBMCs. The receptors originated from a male donor in good health and CMV-seronegative.

The chain recombines TRBV19 with TRBJ2-1, with D tentatively TRBD1 (5 bases). V was pared by 5 bases and J by 2 bases, with 10 bases between. Germline-derived CDR1 and CDR2 are LNHDA and SQIVND (reference sequence). The CDR3 totals 14 residues. The CDR3 sequence is CASSLGRAYNEQFF. DNA for the CDR3: TGTGCCAGTAGTCTGGGCAGGGCCTACAATGAGCAGTTCTTC.

For the CDR3, the DNA is TGTGCCAGCAGCGGACTAGCGGGAGCTTGGGGCAATGAGCAGTTCTTC. Residues: CASSGLAGAWGNEQFF. The chain uses TRBV7-6 and TRBJ2-1, with 13 bases fitting TRBD2. Germline CDR1 SGHVS, CDR2 FNYEAQ. Trimming cost V 5 bases and J 6 bases; bases outside gene matches: 7. The CDR3 length is 16 residues.

This chain joins TRBV7-9 and TRBJ1-2, with D uncertain. The CDR3 is made up of 12 amino acids. Trimming cost V 6 bases and J 9 bases, with 14 bases left between them. Germline lookup yields CDR1 SEHNR and CDR2 FQNEAQ (reference sequence). DNA for the CDR3: TGTGCCAGCAGTTCTCCCACCCTAAGCTACACCTTC. This sequence encodes CASSSPTLSYTF.

V is TRBV11-2 and J is TRBJ1-4; 9 positions match TRBD1. This CDR3 has 14 amino acids. Germline V gene data show CDR1 as SGHAT and CDR2 as FQNNGV. V was pared by 5 bases and J by 7 bases, with 5 bases of the junction left unmatched. CDR3 in DNA: TGTGCCAGCAGCAGGGGACAGGGAAGTGAAAAACTGTTTTTT. Protein sequence: CASSRGQGSEKLFF.

J is TRBJ1-4 and V is TRBV5-1; 7 bases agree with TRBD1. Germline V CDR1 and CDR2: SGHRS, YFSETQ. V gave up 1 base and J gave up 6 bases; unmatched junction bases: 3. The CDR3 covers 14 residues. The CDR3 loop is CASSLTGADEKLFF. CDR3 DNA sequence: TGCGCCAGCAGCTTGACAGGGGCGGATGAAAAACTGTTTTTT.

The chain is built from TRBV19 and TRBJ1-6; tentative D call: TRBD1 (6 bases). The CDR3 consists of 15 residues. Trimming shortened V by 7 bases and J by 7 bases, and 17 bases separated the two germline ends. The germline CDR1 and CDR2 sequences are LNHDA and SQIVND (reference sequence). In DNA, the CDR3 is TGTGCCAGTAACCACCTGGGGCAGGGGAATTCACCCCTCCACTTT. Residues: CASNHLGQGNSPLHF.

The V and J genes are TRBV7-2 and TRBJ2-1, with 11 bases aligning to TRBD2. Looked up from germline, CDR1 is SGHTA and CDR2 is FQGNSA. This CDR3 spans 14 amino acids. V shed 3 bases, J shed 7 bases, and the junction held 2 bases outside the gene matches. DNA of the CDR3: TGTGCCAGCAGCTTGACTAGCGGGAAGAATGAGCAGTTCTTC. Protein sequence: CASSLTSGKNEQFF.

V and J are TRBV27 and TRBJ1-2, with no clear D. The CDR3 extends over 15 amino acids. Deletions cut 5 bases from V and 4 bases from J, with 17 bases between. Germline V gives CDR1 MNHEY, CDR2 SMNVEV (reference sequence). CDR3 protein: CASSHRLGVGYGYTF. CDR3 DNA: TGTGCCAGCAGTCACCGATTGGGCGTAGGCTATGGCTACACCTTC.

CDR3: CASSVGTGSAGNTIYF. DNA of the CDR3: TGCGCCAGCAGCGTTGGGACAGGGTCTGCTGGAAACACCATATATTTT. This rearrangement joins TRBV5-1 to TRBJ1-3, with 9 bases lining up with TRBD1. Trimming cost V 4 bases and J 2 bases; bases outside gene matches: 7. Germline V gene sequence: CDR1 SGHRS, CDR2 YFSETQ. The CDR3 is 16 residues long.

Worth noting for this clone: An end of the junction does not agree with germline; a read error may underlie this. This chain uses TRBV19 with TRBJ2-7; 8 bases align to TRBD1. Germline V gives CDR1 LNHDA, CDR2 SQIVND (reference sequence). CDR3 length: 14 amino acids. The DNA of the CDR3 is TGTGCCAGTAGTATAGGCGGACAGGGCGTCTCGCAGTGCTTC. It yields the protein CASSIGGQGVSQCF.

V usage is TRBV15 and J usage is TRBJ2-7; a possible D gene is TRBD1 (6 bases). V lost 3 bases and J 4 bases, leaving 7 bases between the germline ends. The germline CDR1 and CDR2 sequences are LNHNV and YYDKDF (reference sequence). The CDR3 is 12 residues long. This chain's CDR3 is CATSRGQYEQYF. CDR3 nucleotides: TGTGCCACCAGCAGGGGACAATACGAGCAGTACTTC.

This chain uses TRBV15 with TRBJ2-6; 7 nucleotides line up with TRBD1. The CDR3 consists of 15 residues. Trimming took 2 bases from V and 2 from J; bases not matched to a gene: 0. The V gene's germline CDR1 is LNHNV and CDR2 YYDKDF (reference sequence). CDR3 sequence: CATSRQGAGANVLTF. The CDR3 DNA reads as TGTGCCACCAGCAGACAGGGGGCTGGGGCCAACGTCCTGACTTTC.

Only one count was recorded for this clone. The J gene is TRBJ2-5, the V gene TRBV10-2; maybe TRBD1 (6 bases). The V and J ends lost 7 bases and 5 bases respectively, with 17 bases between them. The CDR3 consists of 14 residues. CDR1 and CDR2 from the germline V gene are WSHSY and SAAADI. The CDR3 loop is CASKKPGAGETQYF. DNA of the CDR3: TGCGCCAGCAAAAAGCCAGGGGCTGGGGAGACCCAGTACTTC.

The CDR3 DNA is TGTGCCAGCAGTTTAGTGGTCCTGGCAGGCACCGGGGAGCTGTTTTTT. It is translated as CASSLVVLAGTGELFF. The chain links TRBV28 to TRBJ2-2; D is uncertain. The CDR3 runs to 16 residues. Trimming cost V 2 bases and J 4 bases, with 14 bases left between them. Germline V gene sequence: CDR1 MDHEN, CDR2 SYDVKM.

The chain couples TRBV6-4 to TRBJ2-7; 8 nucleotides agree with TRBD1. The CDR3 loop spans 15 amino acids. V gave up 2 bases and J gave up 8 bases; unmatched junction bases: 11. Germline V lookup: CDR1 MRHNA, CDR2 SNTAGT. CDR3 protein: CASSDRGRGREKQYF. For the CDR3, the DNA is TGTGCCAGCAGTGACCGAGGCAGGGGGCGCGAGAAGCAGTACTTC.

Comments on this clone: At the DNA level, this CDR3 is encoded by other sequences in the same sample as well. J is TRBJ2-7 and V is TRBV5-1; perhaps TRBD2 as D (6 bases). This CDR3 has 13 residues. Germline V lookup: CDR1 SGHRS, CDR2 YFSETQ. The V end was cut by 0 bases, the J end by 3 bases, with 7 bases between. Here the CDR3 reads CASSLAGSYEQYF. CDR3 bases: TGCGCCAGCAGCTTGGCCGGGAGCTACGAGCAGTACTTC.

This clone was counted only a few times. The rearrangement uses TRBV4-1 and TRBJ2-2, with 10 bases that match TRBD1. The CDR3 has 19 amino acids. V lost 0 bases to trimming and J lost 4 bases; unmatched junction nucleotides: 11. Germline V CDR1 and CDR2: MGHRA, YSYEKL. Here the CDR3 reads CASSQDVGGRQGATGELFF. The CDR3 coding sequence is TGCGCCAGCAGCCAAGATGTGGGTGGGAGACAGGGGGCCACCGGGGAGCTGTTTTTT.